This T cell receptor (beta chain) was sequenced for a study of lymphopenia after photon versus proton radiotherapy. Notes on the study in general: Proton therapy kept repertoires fairly stable, unlike photons, which gained effector/memory cells. In patients who died, overall survival fell as post-nadir TCR diversity dropped more. After lymphocyte nadir, photon-treated repertoires showed oligoclonal expansion, especially CD8+ Temra. Authors raise, but do not show, better survival with proton therapy.

A remark on this clone: The antigen is undetermined.

Germline values: CDR1 KGHSH, CDR2 LQKENI. V was trimmed by 3 bases and J by 4 bases, leaving 15 bases between them. The CDR3 length is 15 residues. The protocol was immunoSEQ multiplex PCR, while the TCRdb copy is restricted to in-frame clones and leaves out a portion. This sample yields tens of thousands of clones, of which 70% to 85% are seen a single time; about 20% belongs to the top ten. The sample here was peripheral blood, taken from a patient treated with proton-based radiotherapy. The receptor comes from a woman aged 65 to 85 with pancreatic cancer. J is TRBJ1-2 and V is TRBV18; tentative D call: TRBD1 (6 bases). CDR3 bases: TGTGCCAGCTCACCGATTCGGACAGCTACCTATGGCTACACCTTC. Encoded protein: CASSPIRTATYGYTF. The full variable domain, in which reference TRBV18 and TRBJ1-2 provide the parts outside the CDR3, is NAGVMQNPRHLVRRRGQEARLRCSPMKGHSHVYWYRQLPEEGLKFMVYLQKENIIDESGMPKERFSAEFPKEGPSILRIQQVVRGDSAAYFCASSPIRTATYGYTFGSGTRLTVV.